This T cell receptor (beta chain) was recorded in a study of blood T cell repertoires in COVID-19 (dated by TCRdb to the early 2020s). For the study in its entirety: Samples from collaborators originated in the United States, Italy and Spain and spanned both the acute and convalescent phases of COVID-19. The prospective study material was composed of cDNA or gDNA derived from T cells, B-cell-depleted T cells, or PBMCs. Deeply sampled blood TCRbeta repertoires from subjects exposed to, actively infected with, or recovered from COVID-19 were included in the dataset. The repertoires were released in a freely available public database meant as a resource for research on the immune response to SARS-CoV-2. The samples were drawn from the first 160 participants of the ongoing ImmuneRACE study and from some 1,300 subjects provided by 6 global collaborators. The sample metadata nearly always contained a de-identified subject ID, COVID-19 status, age in years and sex. Where available, HLA class I and class II types were obtained from metadata supplied by the sample provider rather than from assay-based typing.

The immunoSEQ Assay, a bias-controlled multiplex PCR, was used to amplify TCRbeta CDR3 regions from genomic DNA. The source study handled its data this way. Nucleated cell counts per sample were estimated from amplification of reference gene primers within the assay. To quantify the absolute abundance of each unique TCRbeta CDR3 rearrangement, sequence reads were collapsed and filtered. For each sample, productive Simpson clonality was calculated as the square root of Simpson's diversity index over productive rearrangements. Entries here come from immuneACCESS through TCRdb and include only in-frame sequences with V and J called. Some clones fail to appear in such tables; in the studies checked, an unresolved V gene covers under half of the shortfall, and the cause of the remainder is unknown. V, J and clone size are taken as reported in that table, and D and trimming were inferred from the DNA itself. A total of about 250,000 clones appear in this sample, approximately 90% of them only once. The ten biggest clones cover around 3% of the sample.

The paper's findings and limits, for the study overall: Clinical and demographic metadata were provided uncurated, with the amount varying by source and participant.

Each collaborating institution followed its own protocols to collect whole blood in K2EDTA tubes. Collaborator samples were shipped for TCRbeta analysis as frozen whole blood, isolated PBMCs, or DNA extracted from either sample type. With respect to this clone: Its binding antigen is unknown. Per-nucleotide qualities are absent, and no much larger clonotype sits a single base away.

The cysteine opens and the phenylalanine closes a CDR3 of 16 amino acids. Here the CDR3 DNA is all that survives: 48 bases in frame from base 1. V ends up 5 bases short and J 8 bases short, with an unmatched junction base count of 13. Via the germline V gene (reference sequence), CDR1 is SGHAT and CDR2 FQDESV. The chain is assembled from TRBV11-1 and TRBJ2-1, with TRBD2 matching 9 junction bases. What was sequenced was peripheral blood. This clonotype was sampled from a man younger than 35 with active or convalescent COVID-19. The CDR3 protein is CASSPYTGTSFHEQFF. The nucleotide sequence reads as follows: TGTGCCAGCAGCCCTTATACCGGGACTAGCTTTCATGAGCAGTTCTTC.